Following are 22 T cell receptor beta chains from one sample sequenced in a study of post-analysis software for immune sequencing data (dated by TCRdb to between 2015 and 2016). What the work shows at the level of the full study, not this receptor alone: Patients showed significantly higher frequencies than controls for five TRBV segments, among them TRBV5-6, TRBV5-1 and TRBV20-1.

What these receptors recognize is not known. The library was built by means of PCR. These reads were obtained on an Illumina HiSeq 2500. Unique molecular identifiers were incorporated into TCR beta cDNA libraries to reduce PCR and sequencing biases. The public sequencing data were trimmed at Q25 with fastp and processed into clonotypes with MiXCR by TCRdb, which kept only in-frame beta chains. Each entry merges the rows of one CDR3 protein and shows their most common DNA and genes. The sample table shows just over 250,000 distinct CDR3 sequences, and less than 40% are seen once. The ten largest account for around 5% of the sample. Source material: blood. The receptors derive from a girl aged 5 to 17 with multiple sclerosis.

The rearrangement links TRBV11-1 to TRBJ2-3, with 12 bases identical to TRBD2. Germline trimming cut 4 bases from V and 3 bases from J; bases unmatched to any gene: 11. The germline V gene encodes CDR1 SGHAT and CDR2 FQDESV (reference sequence). CDR3 size: 18 residues. The CDR3 here is CASSSKETSGRVTDTQYF. The CDR3 DNA reads TGTGCCAGCAGCTCAAAAGAGACTAGCGGGAGAGTAACAGATACGCAGTATTTT.

V and J are TRBV10-1 and TRBJ2-5; 9 positions match TRBD2. CDR1 is WNHNN, CDR2 SYGVQD, per germline (reference sequence). The ends lost 2 bases at V and 1 base at J; junction bases unmatched: 2. The CDR3 totals 15 residues. This chain's CDR3 is CASSERAGGQETQYF. CDR3 sequence (DNA): TGCGCCAGCAGTGAGAGAGCGGGAGGCCAAGAGACCCAGTACTTC.

This chain links TRBV12-3 or TRBV12-4 with TRBJ1-1; tentative D call: TRBD1 (6 bases). The CDR3 has 14 amino acids. V lost 6 bases and J lost 3, with 14 bases in between. Here the CDR3 reads CASSRANRDTEAFF. The CDR3 nucleotides read TGTGCCAGCAGCCGAGCCAACAGGGACACTGAAGCTTTCTTT.

The CDR3 reads CASNPGHEGVWAFF. CDR3 DNA: TGTGCCAGCAACCCCGGCCATGAGGGCGTATGGGCTTTCTTT. V is TRBV12-3 or TRBV12-4 and J is TRBJ1-1; D gene uncertain. Trimming took 7 bases from V and 11 from J, leaving 23 bases between them. This CDR3 comprises 14 residues.

This clonotype was counted between two and nine times. This chain uses TRBV5-1 with TRBJ2-3; no reliable D call. CDR1 is SGHRS, CDR2 YFSETQ, per germline. The CDR3 spans 14 residues. The V end lost 3 bases, the J end lost 2 bases, and 10 bases lay between the germline ends. CDR3 region: CASSSDHYTDTQYF. The CDR3 DNA reads TGCGCCAGCAGCTCCGATCATTACACAGATACGCAGTATTTT.

The gene calls are TRBV5-1 and TRBJ1-1; no definite D call. The CDR3 spans 16 residues. V lost 0 bases, J lost 0 bases, and 12 bases lay in between. Germline values: CDR1 SGHRS, CDR2 YFSETQ. The CDR3 region is CASSLAMGGVNTEAFF. As DNA, the CDR3 is TGCGCCAGCAGCTTGGCCATGGGTGGCGTGAACACTGAAGCTTTCTTT.

This clonotype was counted at least ten times. Here the CDR3 reads CASGGWGGGYNEQFF. CDR3 bases: TGTGCCAGCGGCGGCTGGGGGGGTGGCTACAATGAGCAGTTCTTC. V is TRBV2 and J is TRBJ2-1; 7 nucleotides align to TRBD2. CDR1 and CDR2 from the germline V gene are SNHLY and FYNNEI. CDR3 length: 15 residues. Trimming removed 8 bases from V and 3 bases from J; junction bases left unmatched: 10.

The J gene is TRBJ1-3, the V gene TRBV10-3; 10 bases line up with TRBD1. Germline V gives CDR1 ENHRY, CDR2 SYGVKD. The V segment lost 11 bases and the J segment 0 bases; nucleotides outside the gene matches: 10. The CDR3 loop spans 16 amino acids. The CDR3 spells CASYRDRGVSGNTIYF. CDR3 nucleotide sequence: TGTGCCTCATACCGGGACAGGGGAGTCTCTGGAAACACCATATATTTT.

This clonotype was counted ten times or more. The chain joins TRBV24-1 to TRBJ1-1; the D gene is possibly TRBD1 (6 bases). V shed 0 bases and J shed 8 bases, with 12 bases lying between them. Germline V gives CDR1 KGHDR, CDR2 SFDVKD. The CDR3 covers 14 residues. CDR3 nucleotide sequence: TGTGCCACCAGTGATTTGAAACAGGGAAACGAAGCTTTCTTT. Its protein is CATSDLKQGNEAFF.

This clonotype was recorded a few times. The gene calls are TRBV3-1 and TRBJ1-1, with 8 bases lining up with TRBD1. Germline trimming cut 7 bases from V and 3 bases from J; bases unmatched to any gene: 4. Looked up from germline, CDR1 is LGHDT and CDR2 is YNNKEL (reference sequence). CDR3 length: 13 amino acids. CDR3 coding DNA: TGTGCCAGCACCCAGGGGGCGTACACTGAAGCTTTCTTT. Its protein product is CASTQGAYTEAFF.

The rearrangement links TRBV29-1 to TRBJ2-2, with a possible D match to TRBD1 (5 bases). The V gene lost 3 bases and the J gene lost 4 bases, with 9 bases spanning the gap. The CDR3 is 13 amino acids. Germline V gene lookup returns CDR1 SQVTM and CDR2 ANQGSEA. CDR3: CSVDRESTGELFF. In DNA form, the CDR3 reads TGCAGCGTTGACAGGGAAAGCACCGGGGAGCTGTTTTTT.

The V gene is TRBV5-1, the J gene TRBJ2-2; D is possibly TRBD2 (5 bases). The CDR3 spans 13 residues. Germline V gene data show CDR1 as SGHRS and CDR2 as YFSETQ. V gave up 7 bases and J gave up 4 bases, with 11 bases separating them. The CDR3 region has the DNA TGCGCCAGCCGGGCACGGGGCACCGGGGAGCTGTTTTTT. It encodes CASRARGTGELFF.

This clonotype was detected many times. The chain combines TRBV20-1 with TRBJ1-2; no clear D. This CDR3 contains 12 residues. V lost 3 bases and J lost 8, with 13 bases in between. CDR1 is DFQATT and CDR2 is SNEGSKA in the germline V gene (reference sequence). The DNA of the CDR3 is TGCAGTGCTAGTCAGGCCGTTAGAGGCTACACCTTC. It encodes CSASQAVRGYTF.

This clonotype was detected ten times or more. This chain uses TRBV4-2 with TRBJ1-4; TRBD1 is a possible D gene (5 bases). V was cut by 4 bases and J by 6 bases, with 18 bases left in between. CDR1 LGHNA and CDR2 YNFKEQ come from the germline V gene. The CDR3 is 16 residues long. The chain's CDR3 is CASSLRPGEGYEKLFF. CDR3 in DNA: TGTGCCAGCAGCCTCCGACCGGGGGAAGGTTATGAAAAACTGTTTTTT.

This clonotype has more than one count but fewer than ten. The chain carries TRBV15 and TRBJ2-7; 13 nucleotides agree with TRBD2. The end of the DNA aligns better with TRBJ2-5, so the J call may be wrong. This CDR3 comprises 17 residues. The germline V gene encodes CDR1 LNHNV and CDR2 YYDKDF (reference sequence). The DNA of the CDR3 is TGTGCCACCAGCGGGAGCCCGGGGACTAGCGGGATGGAGACCCAGTACTTC. Its protein is CATSGSPGTSGMETQYF.

The gene calls are TRBV5-5 and TRBJ1-2; 8 positions agree with TRBD1. CDR3 length: 15 residues. Germline CDR1 SGHKS, CDR2 YYEKEE (reference sequence). V lost 4 bases and J lost 3; bases outside the gene matches: 8. DNA for the CDR3: TGTGCCAGCAGCGGGTCGACAGGGGAGTACTATGGCTACACCTTC. Translated, it gives CASSGSTGEYYGYTF.

The chain has TRBV20-1 and TRBJ1-2; TRBD1 agrees at 7 bases. With 2 bases clipped from V and 7 bases from J, the junction kept 1 base outside the gene matches. There are 11 residues in the CDR3. The germline V gene has CDR1 DFQATT and CDR2 SNEGSKA (reference sequence). The CDR3 DNA is TGCAGTGCTAGACGGGACAGTGGCTACACCTTC. Protein sequence: CSARRDSGYTF.

V and J are TRBV5-1 and TRBJ2-5; 9 nucleotides match TRBD1. CDR1 is SGHRS, CDR2 YFSETQ, per germline. This CDR3 is 18 amino acids long. The V gene end was trimmed by 1 base and the J gene end by 1 base; junction bases not matched to a gene: 11. CDR3: CASSLTRGTGIGQETQYF. CDR3 bases: TGCGCCAGCAGCTTGACCCGGGGGACAGGGATTGGCCAAGAGACCCAGTACTTC.

This sequence joins TRBV10-3 and TRBJ2-7, with D possibly matching TRBD2 (5 bases). Germline CDR1 ENHRY, CDR2 SYGVKD. CDR3 length: 14 amino acids. Deletions cut 1 base from V and 0 bases from J, with 7 bases between. DNA for the CDR3: TGTGCCATCAGTGAGTACGGGAACTCCTACGAGCAGTACTTC. As protein: CAISEYGNSYEQYF.

This clonotype was observed many times. The V call is TRBV6-5, the J call TRBJ2-1, with TRBD2 matching over 8 bases. The CDR3 covers 14 residues. Germline V gene data show CDR1 as MNHEY and CDR2 as SVGAGI. V shed 3 bases and J 7 bases; nucleotides not matched to a gene: 5. The CDR3 bases are TGTGCCAGCAGTTATAGGTCTAGCGGGAATGAGCAGTTCTTC. This translates into CASSYRSSGNEQFF.

This clonotype has ten or more counts. The chain recombines TRBV10-2 with TRBJ1-4, with 8 nucleotides matching TRBD1. The ends lost 6 bases at V and 1 base at J; junction bases unmatched: 1. Per germline, CDR1 WSHSY and CDR2 SAAADI. This CDR3 comprises 14 residues. CDR3 bases: TGCGCCAGCAGCGGACAGGGAACTAATGAAAAACTGTTTTTT. Translated: CASSGQGTNEKLFF.

The V call is TRBV20-1, the J call TRBJ2-7; D is ambiguous. Trimming took 0 bases from V and 6 from J, leaving 12 bases between them. Germline CDR1 DFQATT, CDR2 SNEGSKA (reference sequence). This CDR3 has 13 amino acids. The CDR3 DNA sequence: TGCAGTGCTAGAGATTTTAGGGCGGCCGAGCAGTACTTC. Translated, it gives CSARDFRAAEQYF.